What follows is one TCR beta chain and its context. Its antigen is as yet unknown. The V and J ends lost 4 bases and 4 bases, in that order; junction bases with no gene match: 4. The CDR3 sequence is 14 residues long. The germline V gene has CDR1 LNHDA and CDR2 SQIVND (reference sequence). Only in-frame clones appear in the TCRdb table, and some are missing; sequencing was by immunoSEQ multiplex PCR. Seen here are about 70,000 clones, 80% to 90% observed once, and the top ten hold about 1.1%. This sample was taken from a study of OX40 agonist ivuxolimab in advanced cancers. Findings of the study overall: Clonal expansion among partial responders at 0.1-3.0 mg/kg ranked near the lowest. At doses 0.1 to 3.0 mg/kg, CD4+ and CD8+ clones expanded. Expanded clones were, on average, more numerous in CD8+ T cells than in CD4+.

V and J are TRBV19 and TRBJ1-1; 9 bases agree with TRBD1. The sample was CD4+ or CD8+ T cells sorted from blood, taken in a trial of the OX40 agonist ivuxolimab. The sequence was obtained from an adult with an advanced solid tumor such as melanoma, head and neck, liver or kidney cancer. As DNA, the CDR3 is TGTGCCAGTAGTAGACAGGGGGGGAGCACTGAAGCTTTCTTT. This sequence encodes CASSRQGGSTEAFF.